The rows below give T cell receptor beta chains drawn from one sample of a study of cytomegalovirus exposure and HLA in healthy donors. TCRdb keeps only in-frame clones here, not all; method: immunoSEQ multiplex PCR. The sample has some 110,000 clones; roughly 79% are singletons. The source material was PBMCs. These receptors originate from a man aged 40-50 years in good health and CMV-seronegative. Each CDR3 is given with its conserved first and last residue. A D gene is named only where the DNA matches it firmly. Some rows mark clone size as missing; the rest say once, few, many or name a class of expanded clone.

DNA: TGCGCCAGCAGTCACCGAGGAAGGGACAGGGGGCCCGATAGCAATCAGCCCCAGCATTTT; CDR3: CASSHRGRDRGPDSNQPQHF; V: TRBV23-1; size: few; J: TRBJ1-5; D: TRBD1
DNA: TGCGCCAGCAGCCCTAGCGTGGCAACTAATGAAAAACTGTTTTTT; CDR3: CASSPSVATNEKLFF; V: TRBV4-1; size: NA; J: TRBJ1-4; D: NA
DNA: TGTGCCAGCTCACCATATAGGACAGGGAACTACGAGCAGTACTTC; CDR3: CASSPYRTGNYEQYF; V: TRBV18; size: NA; J: TRBJ2-7; D: TRBD1
DNA: TGTGCCAGCAGGGAGGGCCAGGGAATAGTGCGAGTCTACAATGAGCAGTTCTTC; CDR3: CASREGQGIVRVYNEQFF; V: TRBV2; size: NA; J: TRBJ2-1; D: NA
DNA: TGCGCCAGCAGCAGGGACAGCGACCTCTCTGGGGCCAACGTCCTGACTTTC; CDR3: CASSRDSDLSGANVLTF; V: TRBV10-1; size: few; J: TRBJ2-6; D: TRBD1
DNA: TGTGCCTGGAGCGTACCCCTGGGCCTTTATAGCAATCAGCCCCAGCATTTT; CDR3: CAWSVPLGLYSNQPQHF; V: TRBV30; size: NA; J: TRBJ1-5; D: NA
DNA: TGTGCCAGCACTTTGGCCGCGAACACTGAAGCTTTCTTT; CDR3: CASTLAANTEAFF; V: TRBV14; size: few; J: TRBJ1-1; D: NA
DNA: TGTGCCAGCAGCCGACAGGGGTCGGGGGGTGAAAAACTGTTTTTT; CDR3: CASSRQGSGGEKLFF; V: TRBV2; size: NA; J: TRBJ1-4; D: TRBD1
DNA: TGTGCCAGCTCACCCTCGGACAGGGTTGGCACCGGGGAGCTGTTTTTT; CDR3: CASSPSDRVGTGELFF; V: TRBV18; size: few; J: TRBJ2-2; D: TRBD1
DNA: TGTGCCAGCTCACCTAGGGACAAGAACACTGAAGCTTTCTTT; CDR3: CASSPRDKNTEAFF; V: TRBV18; size: NA; J: TRBJ1-1; D: NA
DNA: TGTGCCAGCAGCCGGGACAGACATAATTCACCCCTCCACTTT; CDR3: CASSRDRHNSPLHF; V: TRBV7-3; size: NA; J: TRBJ1-6; D: TRBD1
DNA: TGCGCCAGCAGCACCGAGACAGGGGACGGCTACACCTTC; CDR3: CASSTETGDGYTF; V: TRBV5-1; size: NA; J: TRBJ1-2; D: TRBD1
DNA: TGTGCCAGCAGCACCCGACAGGCGCTCTACGAGCAGTACTTC; CDR3: CASSTRQALYEQYF; V: TRBV7-8; size: NA; J: TRBJ2-7; D: NA
DNA: TGCGCCAGCAGCCAACAGGGGGTCAGCAATCAGCCCCAGCATTTT; CDR3: CASSQQGVSNQPQHF; V: TRBV4-1; size: NA; J: TRBJ1-5; D: TRBD1
DNA: TGCGCCAGCAGCCAAGATATCGCCAGGGGCACTGAAGCTTTCTTT; CDR3: CASSQDIARGTEAFF; V: TRBV4-3; size: NA; J: TRBJ1-1; D: NA
DNA: TGTGCCAGTAGTAGCCAGGGCGGATATGAAAAACTGTTTTTT; CDR3: CASSSQGGYEKLFF; V: TRBV19; size: NA; J: TRBJ1-4; D: NA
DNA: TGCGCCAGCAGCTCGGGGGGCCAAGAGACCCAGTACTTC; CDR3: CASSSGGQETQYF; V: TRBV5-1; size: NA; J: TRBJ2-5; D: TRBD2
DNA: TGTGCCAGCAGTCCGATTGGGGGGAGGACCGGGGAGCTGTTTTTT; CDR3: CASSPIGGRTGELFF; V: TRBV27; size: NA; J: TRBJ2-2; D: NA
DNA: TGCAGCGTTGAGCTGTGGGAGGAAGGGAACACCGGGGAGCTGTTTTTT; CDR3: CSVELWEEGNTGELFF; V: TRBV29-1; size: NA; J: TRBJ2-2; D: NA